This section outlines one T cell receptor beta chain sequence together with its context. Membership in each cohort depended on participant-reported clinical history. Resolution of symptoms, clearance, or two negative PCRs was present in recovered Cohort 3 donors. This specimen belongs to a study of blood T cell repertoires in COVID-19. Profiling relied on immunoSEQ multiplex PCR, and the TCRdb table lists in-frame clones only, not all of them. The sample carries roughly 220,000 clones, around 80% recorded once. This CDR3 spans 12 amino acids. Germline V gene lookup returns CDR1 MNHNY and CDR2 SVGAGI (reference sequence). Trimming removed 4 bases at V and 9 bases at J, with 7 bases between.

The chain uses TRBV6-6 and TRBJ1-6; D is possibly TRBD1 (6 bases). The sequenced sample was PBMCs or T cells enriched from blood (not recorded which). This TCR was sampled from a man in his forties who had recovered from COVID-19. The CDR3: CASSSGVSPLHF. For the CDR3, the DNA is TGTGCCAGCAGTTCAGGGGTTTCACCCCTCCACTTT.